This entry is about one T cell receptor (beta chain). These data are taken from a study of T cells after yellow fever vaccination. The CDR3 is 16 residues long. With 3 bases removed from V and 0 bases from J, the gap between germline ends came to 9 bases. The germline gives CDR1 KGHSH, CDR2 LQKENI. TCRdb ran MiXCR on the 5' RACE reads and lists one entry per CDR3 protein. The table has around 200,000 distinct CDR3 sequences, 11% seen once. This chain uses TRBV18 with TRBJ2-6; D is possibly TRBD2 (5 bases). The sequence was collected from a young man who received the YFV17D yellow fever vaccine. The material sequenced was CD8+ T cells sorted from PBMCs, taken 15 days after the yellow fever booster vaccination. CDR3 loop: CASSPTGYSGANVLTF. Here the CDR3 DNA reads TGTGCCAGCTCACCGACGGGATACTCTGGGGCCAACGTCCTGACTTTC.